Shown below are 18 T cell receptor beta chains from a single sample sequenced in a study of CXCR3-negative and CXCR3-positive naive CD8 T cells. The authors made the TRB cDNA libraries by 5' RACE using UMI labels. TCRdb reprocessed the 5' RACE reads and reports one entry per CDR3 protein, with no DNA. Its table records more than 100,000 distinct CDR3 sequences. Their cognate antigens are unknown. Study-wide results and caveats: Against CXCR3-negative naive cells, CXCR3-positive naive cells showed more hydrophobic TRB CDR3s.

Sequenced input: naive CXCR3+ CD8+ T cells from blood. As to subset: CD45RO-CCR7+CD27+CD95- naive CD8+ T cells expressing CXCR3 (TNR3+). The receptor set was obtained from a human donor in good health. Some clones in this sample may be carry-over from other donors' samples.

The chain uses TRBV28 and TRBJ1-4; the D call of TRBD1 rests on TCRdb alone, since no DNA is present to check it. Germline V gene lookup returns CDR1 MDHEN and CDR2 SYDVKM. The CDR3 length is 13 residues. The CDR3 protein is CASDDREDEKLFF.

The rearrangement links TRBV6-6 to TRBJ2-3; TCRdb's D gene call, TRBD2, goes unchecked for lack of DNA. The CDR3 length is 19 residues. The germline CDR1 and CDR2 sequences are MNHNY and SVGAGI (reference sequence). This chain's CDR3 is CASSYSSPPSSGGTDTQYF.

The rearrangement links TRBV5-1 to TRBJ2-1; the D gene TCRdb calls, TRBD1, cannot be checked with no DNA. The CDR3 contains 14 residues. Germline V lookup: CDR1 SGHRS, CDR2 YFSETQ. CDR3 in amino acids: CASSLWTGDNEQFF.

This chain links TRBV18 with TRBJ2-2; TCRdb returns TRBD1, unconfirmable since there is no DNA. The CDR3 totals 16 residues. CDR1 and CDR2 from the germline V gene are KGHSH and LQKENI. CDR3 amino acids: CASSPRDRGWTGELFF.

The chain recombines TRBV29-1 with TRBJ2-7; TCRdb's assignment of TRBD1 cannot be checked, as there is no DNA. From germline, CDR1 is SQVTM and CDR2 ANQGSEA. CDR3 length: 15 residues. The CDR3 loop reads CSVETMGQGPYEQYF.

V usage is TRBV28 and J usage is TRBJ2-5; the D call from TCRdb, TRBD1, cannot be confirmed without DNA. The CDR3 sequence is 16 residues long. Germline assignment: CDR1 MDHEN and CDR2 SYDVKM. The CDR3 sequence is CASSPRTGAYQETQYF.

The CDR3 is CATSREAASPADTQYF. The rearrangement links TRBV15 to TRBJ2-3; TCRdb's D call, TRBD2, is unchecked because there is no DNA. CDR3 length: 16 amino acids. Germline V lookup: CDR1 LNHNV, CDR2 YYDKDF (reference sequence).

The genes are TRBV7-9 and TRBJ2-6. CDR1 is SEHNR, CDR2 FQNEAQ, per germline (reference sequence). The CDR3 covers 16 residues. CDR3 region: CASSPTAGTGANVLTF. Based on the CDR3 plus reference TRBV7-9 and TRBJ2-6, the full variable domain is DTGVSQNPRHKITKRGQNVTFRCDPISEHNRLYWYRQTLGQGPEFLTYFQNEAQLEKSRLLSDRFSAERPKGSFSTLEIQRTEQGDSAMYLCASSPTAGTGANVLTFGAGSRLTVL.

This chain links TRBV6-1 with TRBJ2-5; TCRdb gives TRBD2 as the D gene, but with no DNA this cannot be confirmed. The CDR3 loop spans 15 amino acids. CDR1 is MNHNS, CDR2 SASEGT, per germline. CDR3: CASRPSGGDQETQYF.

The chain recombines TRBV11-2 with TRBJ2-3; there is no DNA to check the TCRdb D call of TRBD2. The CDR3 runs 15 residues. Germline-derived CDR1 and CDR2 are SGHAT and FQNNGV. CDR3 amino acids: CASSLTSGSADTQYF. The whole variable domain, filled in from reference TRBV11-2 and TRBJ2-3, reads EAGVAQSPRYKIIEKRQSVAFWCNPISGHATLYWYQQILGQGPKLLIQFQNNGVVDDSQLPKDRFSAERLKGVDSTLKIQPAKLEDSAVYLCASSLTSGSADTQYFGPGTRLTVL.

V usage is TRBV29-1 and J usage is TRBJ1-2. The CDR3 contains 14 residues. The germline gives CDR1 SQVTM, CDR2 ANQGSEA. The CDR3 loop reads CSVESIEGSYGYTF.

The chain carries TRBV28 and TRBJ2-3; lacking DNA, the TRBD2 call made by TCRdb goes unchecked. This CDR3 has 14 amino acids. CDR1 and CDR2 from the germline V gene are MDHEN and SYDVKM. The CDR3 loop reads CASSWTSGTDTQYF.

V usage is TRBV28 and J usage is TRBJ1-1; TCRdb calls TRBD1, which cannot be checked without DNA. Germline loops: CDR1 MDHEN, CDR2 SYDVKM. This CDR3 has 12 residues. The CDR3 loop is CASRRAGHEAFF.

This CDR3 reads CASSLPRGTEAFF. The chain links TRBV5-1 to TRBJ1-1. Looked up from germline, CDR1 is SGHRS and CDR2 is YFSETQ. The CDR3 totals 13 residues.

V is TRBV10-1 and J is TRBJ2-1; as DNA is missing, the TRBD2 call by TCRdb cannot be tested. From germline, CDR1 is WNHNN and CDR2 SYGVQD (reference sequence). The length of the CDR3 is 16 residues. The CDR3 here is CASSIRGLAGENEQFF.

CDR3 region: CASSFEPQETRYF. J is TRBJ2-5 and V is TRBV7-2. From germline, CDR1 is SGHTA and CDR2 FQGNSA. The length of the CDR3 is 13 residues. Filled out from reference TRBV7-2 and TRBJ2-5, the complete variable domain reads GAGVSQSPSNKVTEKGKDVELRCDPISGHTALYWYRQSLGQGLEFLIYFQGNSAPDKSGLPSDRFSAERTGGSVSTLTIQRTQQEDSAVYLCASSFEPQETRYFGPGTRLLVL.

The CDR3 loop reads CSVELAGDEQETQYF. V usage is TRBV29-1 and J usage is TRBJ2-5; TCRdb names TRBD2, which stays unverified in the absence of DNA. The CDR3 contains 15 residues. The germline gives CDR1 SQVTM, CDR2 ANQGSEA.

This chain connects TRBV12-3 or TRBV12-4 to TRBJ1-5; TCRdb calls TRBD1, which cannot be checked without DNA. This CDR3 region has 14 residues. The CDR3 here is CASSFGAGDQPQHF.